The T cell receptor beta chain described here comes from a study of blood T cell repertoires in COVID-19 (dated by TCRdb to 2020 to 2021). Regarding the research as a whole: Collaborator samples came from the United States, Italy and Spain and covered acute and convalescent phases of COVID-19. The material from the prospective study consisted of cDNA or gDNA derived from T cells, B-cell-depleted T cells, or PBMCs. Subjects who had been exposed to COVID-19, were actively infected with it, or had recovered from it provided the deeply sampled blood TCRbeta repertoires that made up the dataset. A freely available public database, intended as a resource for researchers studying the immune response to SARS-CoV-2, is where the repertoires were released. Samples came from the ongoing ImmuneRACE study (first 160 participants) plus 1,254 subjects from 6 global collaborators. Nearly every sample came with metadata listing a de-identified subject ID, COVID-19 status, age in years and sex. Where available, HLA class I and class II types were taken from metadata supplied by the sample provider and were not determined by assay-based typing. The research as a whole found: How much clinical and demographic metadata was included differed by source and by participant, and the metadata was provided uncurated.

From the cysteine up to the phenylalanine, the CDR3 has a length of 13 residues. Just the 39-base CDR3 DNA is kept, in frame starting at base 1. According to the germline V gene (reference sequence), CDR1 reads MNHEY and CDR2 reads SMNVEV. Deletion took 6 bases off V and 5 bases off J, with a span of 10 bases between the germline ends. Participants in the prospective study were aged about 18 to 90 years, lived in some 24 United States geographic areas, and enrolled through a virtual design. In the prospective study, cohorts were assigned on the basis of participant-reported clinical history obtained from a screening survey and a study questionnaire. In the prospective study, whole blood, serum and a nasopharyngeal or oropharyngeal swab were collected from each participant by mobile phlebotomists. Over an approximately 2-month period, participants in the prospective study had the option of providing additional blood draws and questionnaires. Before DNA extraction, blood samples from the prospective study were shipped at room temperature or frozen.

About this clone itself: Its antigen remains undetermined. No much larger clonotype is one base removed from it; base qualities were not supplied.

TCRbeta CDR3 regions were amplified from genomic DNA by means of the immunoSEQ Assay, a bias-controlled multiplex PCR. The original pipeline was this. The number of nucleated cells in each sample was estimated from the amplification of reference gene primers within the assay. To quantify the absolute abundance of each unique TCRbeta CDR3 rearrangement, sequence reads were collapsed and filtered. For each sample, productive Simpson clonality was calculated by taking the square root of Simpson's diversity index across productive rearrangements. Drawn from immuneACCESS, this table holds only the in-frame rearrangements with V and J called that TCRdb kept. Clones are partly lost; checked studies trace under half to an unresolved V gene and leave the rest unexplained. V, J and clone size reflect that table, while D and trimming were determined from the DNA. Counted in this sample were 150,000 or so clones; about 90% of them appeared once. The ten largest clones represent around 1.2% of the sample.

Sequences were obtained from PBMCs or T cells enriched from blood (not recorded which). Rearrangement joined TRBV27 to TRBJ1-4; TRBD1 is a weak D gene call, 5 bases matching. This receptor was taken from a human donor with acute COVID-19. The donor label of this sample is uncertain. The DNA sequence is TGTGCCAGCAGCTGGAGACAGAATGAAAAACTGTTTTTT. The resulting protein is CASSWRQNEKLFF.